One sample yielded the 20 T cell receptor beta chains listed below, sequenced in a study of Graves' ophthalmopathy and Graves' hyperthyroidism. Scientists amplified the TCR beta CDR3 regions from RNA transcripts. Second-round multiplex PCR followed a first-round RT-PCR using HTBI primers. Via MiXCR, TCRdb re-called the multiplex PCR reads, giving one row per CDR3 protein. This sample has hundreds of thousands of distinct CDR3 sequences, with roughly 39% found just once. Source material: peripheral blood. These receptors came from an adult man with Graves' ophthalmopathy.

V and J are TRBV7-6 and TRBJ2-3; D possibly corresponds to TRBD2 (5 bases). Per the germline V gene, CDR1 is SGHVS and CDR2 is FNYEAQ. The CDR3 loop spans 15 amino acids. V lost 0 bases and J 5 bases, leaving 12 bases between the germline ends. For the CDR3, the DNA is TGTGCCAGCAGCTTAGCCGGATTCGGGGTAGATACGCAGTATTTT. Its translation: CASSLAGFGVDTQYF.

Of note for this clonotype: The junction departs from germline at one end; a sequencing error may be responsible. The chain carries TRBV7-9 and TRBJ1-5; D gene uncertain. This CDR3 region has 16 residues. CDR1 SEHNR and CDR2 FQNEAQ come from the germline V gene (reference sequence). CDR3 loop: CASSQDFGYSKQPQHF. The CDR3 bases are TGTGCCAGCAGCCAAGACTTTGGGTATAGCAAACAGCCCCAGCATTTT.

V is TRBV15 and J is TRBJ1-4, with D tentatively TRBD1 (6 bases). This CDR3 comprises 17 residues. V gave up 3 bases and J gave up 10 bases, with 24 bases separating them. Looked up from germline, CDR1 is LNHNV and CDR2 is YYDKDF (reference sequence). The CDR3 region is CATSSYSGADSGGKLFF. CDR3 in DNA: TGTGCCACCAGCAGTTACTCGGGGGCGGACAGCGGAGGAAAACTGTTTTTT. Combining the CDR3 with reference TRBV15 and TRBJ1-4 gives the whole variable domain DAMVIQNPRYQVTQFGKPVTLSCSQTLNHNVMYWYQQKSSQAPKLLFHYYDKDFNNEADTPDNFQSRRPNTSFCFLDIRSPGLGDTAMYLCATSSYSGADSGGKLFFGSGTQLSVL.

At least ten counts were recorded for this clonotype. The CDR3 nucleotides are TGTGCCAGCAGCAGCAAACAGGGATCCGGGGAGCTGTTTTTT. Its translation: CASSSKQGSGELFF. This sequence joins TRBV7-3 and TRBJ2-2; TRBD1 might be the D (6 bases). Germline CDR1 and CDR2: SGHTA and FQGTGA. Trimming took off 5 bases at V and 6 bases at J, with 13 bases between the two ends. The CDR3 totals 14 residues.

This clonotype turned up a few times. The CDR3 region is CASGFLQQPQHF. The CDR3 DNA sequence: TGTGCTAGTGGTTTCCTACAACAGCCCCAGCATTTT. The chain couples TRBV12-5 to TRBJ1-5, with no clear D. The ends were cut back, 3 bases at V and 7 bases at J, with 7 bases in the middle. Germline-derived CDR1 and CDR2 are LGHNT and FRNRAP. CDR3 length: 12 residues.

This clonotype was seen repeatedly, ten times or more. The chain employs TRBV7-2 and TRBJ1-2, with 8 bases lining up with TRBD1. Germline V CDR1 and CDR2: SGHTA, FQGNSA. With V trimmed by 1 base and J by 4 bases, 8 bases remained unmatched. The CDR3 runs to 16 residues. CDR3 DNA: TGTGCCAGCAGCTTAGGTCTAGGGACAGGTATCTATGGCTACACCTTC. This gives the protein CASSLGLGTGIYGYTF.

As concerns this clonotype: Just one base apart from a much larger clone, this may be a read error. This chain uses TRBV11-2 with TRBJ2-7; D is unresolved. The CDR3 is made up of 14 amino acids. Germline-derived CDR1 and CDR2 are SGHAT and FQNNGV. CDR3 sequence reads: CASSLPGYSDEQYF. The DNA for the CDR3 is TGTGCCAGCAGCCTCCCGGGCTACTCCGACGAGCAGTACTTC.

Ten or more counts support this clonotype. This rearrangement joins TRBV12-3 or TRBV12-4 to TRBJ1-5; no clear D gene. V lost 5 bases and J lost 1, with 12 bases in between. The CDR3 is made up of 15 amino acids. In DNA form, the CDR3 reads TGTGCCAGCAGTCATCGGAGGATAAGCAATCAGCCCCAGCATTTT. This gives the protein CASSHRRISNQPQHF.

V usage is TRBV9 and J usage is TRBJ2-7; D is perhaps TRBD2 (6 bases). The CDR3 is made up of 18 amino acids. Trimming removed 3 bases at V and 7 bases at J, with 29 bases between. Germline values: CDR1 SGDLS, CDR2 YYNGEE. The CDR3 DNA is TGTGCCAGCAGCGCCCGATCTCCTCTTGGCGGGACCTACAATGAGCAGTACTTC. Encoded protein: CASSARSPLGGTYNEQYF.

Comments on this clonotype: Lacking the conserved final phenylalanine or tryptophan, this CDR3 likely reflects a read error. The chain links TRBV12-3 or TRBV12-4 to TRBJ1-5, with 10 bases aligning to TRBD1. The CDR3 consists of 16 residues. The V gene end was trimmed by 6 bases and the J gene end by 3 bases; junction bases not matched to a gene: 8. The CDR3 DNA reads TGTGCCAGCAGAGACCCGACAGGGGGCTTCAATCAGCCCCAGCATGTT. Its protein is CASRDPTGGFNQPQHV.

In its sample, this clonotype was seen many times. The chain links TRBV19 to TRBJ1-1; a possible D gene is TRBD1 (5 bases). Per the germline V gene, CDR1 is LNHDA and CDR2 is SQIVND (reference sequence). The CDR3 extends over 14 amino acids. V lost 3 bases and J 4 bases, leaving 12 bases between the germline ends. CDR3 amino acids: CASSIAGSTTEAFF. DNA for the CDR3: TGTGCCAGTAGTATCGCAGGGAGTACCACTGAAGCTTTCTTT.

This chain links TRBV19 with TRBJ2-7, with 10 bases matching TRBD1. V gave up 6 bases and J gave up 6 bases; unmatched junction bases: 17. This CDR3 region has 17 residues. The germline CDR1 and CDR2 sequences are LNHDA and SQIVND (reference sequence). The CDR3 is CASRPGQGPRLVGEQYF. CDR3 DNA: TGTGCCAGTAGACCGGGACAGGGGCCCAGGCTGGTGGGCGAGCAGTACTTC. Based on the CDR3 plus reference TRBV19 and TRBJ2-7, the full variable domain is DGGITQSPKYLFRKEGQNVTLSCEQNLNHDAMYWYRQDPGQGLRLIYYSQIVNDFQKGDIAEGYSVSREKKESFPLTVTSAQKNPTAFYLCASRPGQGPRLVGEQYFGPGTRLTVT.

The sample holds many counts of this clonotype. V and J are TRBV19 and TRBJ2-7, with TRBD1 identical over 11 bases. The CDR3 is made up of 15 amino acids. J was trimmed by 7 bases and V by 6 bases; bases with no gene match: 11. Germline values: CDR1 LNHDA, CDR2 SQIVND (reference sequence). CDR3 sequence reads: CASRSYSGTGGEQYF. CDR3 DNA: TGTGCCAGTAGAAGCTACTCCGGGACAGGGGGGGAGCAGTACTTC. Looking up the rest from reference TRBV19 and TRBJ2-7 gives the full variable domain: DGGITQSPKYLFRKEGQNVTLSCEQNLNHDAMYWYRQDPGQGLRLIYYSQIVNDFQKGDIAEGYSVSREKKESFPLTVTSAQKNPTAFYLCASRSYSGTGGEQYFGPGTRLTVT.

The chain joins TRBV5-1 to TRBJ2-5; TRBD1 matches 9 bases. Germline loops: CDR1 SGHRS, CDR2 YFSETQ. The V and J ends lost 4 bases and 5 bases, in that order; junction bases with no gene match: 6. This CDR3 is 14 amino acids long. The chain's CDR3 is CASSLGTGPETQYF. The CDR3 DNA reads as TGCGCCAGCAGCCTGGGGACAGGGCCGGAGACCCAGTACTTC.

This rearrangement joins TRBV12-3 or TRBV12-4 to TRBJ1-5, with a possible D match to TRBD1 (5 bases). Trimming pared 6 bases from V and 7 bases from J, leaving 13 bases between. This CDR3 has 13 residues. The CDR3 region is CASSTGAGQPQHF. Written as DNA, the CDR3 is TGTGCCAGCAGCACTGGGGCAGGCCAGCCCCAGCATTTT.

This clonotype was detected only a few times. The V gene is TRBV20-1, the J gene TRBJ2-5; TRBD1 matches 9 bases. The germline V gene encodes CDR1 DFQATT and CDR2 SNEGSKA (reference sequence). Trimming at V came to 3 bases and at J to 0 bases, leaving 2 bases not matched to a gene. CDR3 length equals 14 residues. In DNA, the CDR3 is TGCAGTGCTAGCGGACAGGGGAACCAAGAGACCCAGTACTTC. Its translation is CSASGQGNQETQYF.

CDR3: CATSDYGGADTEAFF. In DNA form, the CDR3 reads TGTGCCACCAGTGACTACGGAGGGGCTGACACTGAAGCTTTCTTT. The rearrangement uses TRBV24-1 and TRBJ1-1, with a weak D call TRBD1 (5 bases). Germline assignment: CDR1 KGHDR and CDR2 SFDVKD. CDR3 size: 15 residues. V dropped 4 bases and J dropped 3 bases, with 14 bases sitting between them.

Details on this clonotype: The junction shows a germline mismatch at one end, possibly a read error. This chain links TRBV12-3 or TRBV12-4 with TRBJ2-5; 8 bases match TRBD1. The CDR3 is 13 residues long. CDR3 sequence reads: CASSLATGEAQHF. The DNA for the CDR3 is TGTGCCAGCAGTTTAGCGACAGGGGAGGCCCAGCACTTC.

This clonotype was counted ten times or more. V is TRBV10-3 and J is TRBJ1-2; D gene uncertain. The V and J ends lost 0 bases and 8 bases respectively, with 10 bases between them. This CDR3 is built from 13 residues. Germline CDR1 ENHRY, CDR2 SYGVKD. CDR3 residues: CAISESLSGGYTF. The CDR3 DNA reads as TGTGCCATCAGTGAGTCGCTGTCTGGGGGCTACACCTTC.

This clonotype was found many times. The chain uses TRBV7-6 and TRBJ2-6, with TRBD1 matching 7 bases. The trim removed 5 bases at V and 0 bases at J, leaving 4 bases unmatched. CDR1 and CDR2 from the germline V gene are SGHVS and FNYEAQ. The CDR3 is 16 residues long. CDR3 loop: CASSRQGISGANVLTF. The CDR3 coding sequence is TGTGCCAGCAGCCGACAGGGAATCTCTGGGGCCAACGTCCTGACTTTC.